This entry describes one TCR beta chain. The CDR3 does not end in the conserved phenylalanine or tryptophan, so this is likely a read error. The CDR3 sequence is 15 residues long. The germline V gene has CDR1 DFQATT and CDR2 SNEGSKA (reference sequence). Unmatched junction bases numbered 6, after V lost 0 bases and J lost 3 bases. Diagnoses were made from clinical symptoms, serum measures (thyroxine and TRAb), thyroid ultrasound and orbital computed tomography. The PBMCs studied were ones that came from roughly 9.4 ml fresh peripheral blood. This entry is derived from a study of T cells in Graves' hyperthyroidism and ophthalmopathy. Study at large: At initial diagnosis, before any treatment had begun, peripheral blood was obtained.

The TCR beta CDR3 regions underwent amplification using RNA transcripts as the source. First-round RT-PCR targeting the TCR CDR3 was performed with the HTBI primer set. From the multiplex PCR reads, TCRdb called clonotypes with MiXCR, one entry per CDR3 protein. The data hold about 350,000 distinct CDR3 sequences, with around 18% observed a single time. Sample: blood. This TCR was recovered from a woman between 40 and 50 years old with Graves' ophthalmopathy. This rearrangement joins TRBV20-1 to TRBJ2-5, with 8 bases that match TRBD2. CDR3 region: CSARDGGGSKETQYS. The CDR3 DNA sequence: TGCAGTGCTAGAGACGGGGGGGGATCCAAAGAGACCCAGTACTCC.